Sequencing of this T cell receptor (beta chain) was carried out in a study of shared clonotypes between healthy human individuals. Germline V gene sequence: CDR1 MGHRA, CDR2 YSYEKL. The CDR3 spans 15 residues. V shed 1 base, J shed 3 bases, and the junction held 5 bases outside the gene matches. Naive CD8 populations comprised CD45RO-negative cells positively selected for CCR7, excluding terminally differentiated effector memory CD45RA+ cells. Remarks on this clone: Different DNA sequences within this sample yield the same CDR3.

The table came from immunoSEQ multiplex PCR; TCRdb's copy has only in-frame clones and leaves some out. This table holds millions of clones, about 93% found once. The sequencing input was naive CD8+ T cells from PBMCs. The clonotype originates from a man younger than 35 in good health. Some clones in this sample may be carry-over from other donors' samples. J is TRBJ2-7 and V is TRBV4-1; 8 bases are a match to TRBD1. The CDR3 reads CASSQAGTGLYEQYF. CDR3 DNA sequence: TGCGCCAGCAGCCAAGCCGGGACAGGTCTCTACGAGCAGTACTTC.